Following are 2 T cell receptor beta chains from one sample sequenced in a study of cytomegalovirus exposure and HLA in healthy donors. Assay used: immunoSEQ multiplex PCR; TCRdb lists only in-frame clones, some missing. The table records some 110,000 clones, 90% to 95% of them present only once. Material: PBMCs. These receptors originate from a young woman in good health and CMV-seronegative.

CDR3 in DNA: TGTGCCAGCAGCTCTACTAGCGGGGCCACCTACGAGCAGTACTTC. Translating gives CASSSTSGATYEQYF. The gene calls are TRBV7-9 and TRBJ2-7, with 10 bases fitting TRBD2. CDR1 SEHNR and CDR2 FQNEAQ come from the germline V gene (reference sequence). V lost 4 bases to trimming and J lost 2 bases; unmatched junction nucleotides: 5. This CDR3 region has 15 residues.

The chain links TRBV30 to TRBJ2-7; 10 bases line up with TRBD1. The V and J ends lost 0 bases and 3 bases, in that order; junction bases with no gene match: 2. This CDR3 has 14 residues. CDR1 and CDR2 from the germline V gene are GTSNPN and SVGIG (reference sequence). CDR3 nucleotides: TGTGCCTGGAGTGTACGGACAGGGGGCTACGAGCAGTACTTC. It translates to CAWSVRTGGYEQYF.